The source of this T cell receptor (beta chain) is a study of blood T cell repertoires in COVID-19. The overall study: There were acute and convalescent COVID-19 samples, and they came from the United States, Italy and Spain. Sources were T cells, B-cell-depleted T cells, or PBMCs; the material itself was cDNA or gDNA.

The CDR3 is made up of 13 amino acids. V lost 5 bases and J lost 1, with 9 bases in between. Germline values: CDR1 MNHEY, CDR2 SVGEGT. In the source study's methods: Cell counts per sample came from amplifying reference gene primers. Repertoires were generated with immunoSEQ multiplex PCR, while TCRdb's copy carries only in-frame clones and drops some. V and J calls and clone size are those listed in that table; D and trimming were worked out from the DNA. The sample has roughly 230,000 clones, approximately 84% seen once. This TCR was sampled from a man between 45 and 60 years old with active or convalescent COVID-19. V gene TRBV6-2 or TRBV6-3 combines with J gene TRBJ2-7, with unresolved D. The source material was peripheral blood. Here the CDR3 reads CASSRTVSYEQYF. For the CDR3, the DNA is TGTGCCAGCAGTCGCACGGTTTCCTACGAGCAGTACTTC.